What follows is one TCR beta chain and its context. This clonotype occurred many times. Its binding antigen is unknown. No per-base quality is available; no much larger clone lies one base away. The library was obtained by 5' RACE. For sequencing, a NextSeq 500 was employed. To correct for sequencing error and PCR bias, the TCR library protocol tagged individual cDNA molecules with unique molecular identifiers. Both TCR alpha and beta chains were sequenced, and tight co-correlation was observed between alpha and beta sequence abundances in each sample. Regarding the original processing steps: Decombinator V4 was used to perform V gene, J gene and CDR3 annotation of TCR sequences. TCRs were defined as expanded if a significant change between any two time points was detected under a Poisson model with p below 0.0001. Abundances of TCRs were expressed as counts per million after normalisation to the total number of TCRs sequenced in each sample. TRAV1-2 paired with TRAJ12, TRAJ20 or TRAJ33 defined MAIT TCRs, while TRAV10 paired with TRAJ18 defined iNKT TCRs. VDJdb, accessed on 1 November 2021, was searched for TCRs annotated for CMV, EBV and SARS-CoV-2, and TCRs annotated for more than one antigen were excluded. TCRdb reprocessing: public reads trimmed at Q25 with fastp, clones called with MiXCR, in-frame beta chains kept. Each entry merges the rows of one CDR3 protein and shows their most common DNA and genes. These V and J calls originate from TCRdb's pipeline instead of the authors' own analysis. The sample has fewer than 120,000 distinct CDR3 sequences on record, roughly 12% of them singletons. Clones ranked in the top ten supply 3.5% to 4% of the sample.

There are 12 amino acids in the CDR3, from cysteine to phenylalanine inclusive. The CDR3 DNA has 36 bases and is translated from base 1. V was cut back by 2 bases and J by 8 bases, leaving a gap of 6 bases between them. This sample stems from a study of early T cells in non-severe SARS-CoV-2 infection (dated by TCRdb to the early 2020s). In the study overall: TCR sequencing used bulk RNA from unsorted whole blood, so alpha and beta chains could not be paired. Results the study describes overall, beyond this receptor: Matching against VDJdb was skewed toward anti-spike CD8 responses, likely underestimated virus-specific expansions, and missed private and CD4 specificities.

Set within a cohort of healthcare workers in London, UK, this nested case-control study involved weekly PCR testing of nasopharyngeal swabs along with blood sampling. Between 23 and 31 March 2020, the week of the UK lockdown, healthcare workers were enrolled and then followed up weekly for as long as 16 weeks. The sequenced sample was whole blood, obtained at baseline. The TCR comes from an adult who was a healthcare worker with PCR-confirmed SARS-CoV-2 infection or an uninfected control (not recorded which). This receptor chain uses TRBV12-3 or TRBV12-4 and TRBJ1-4, with an unclear D gene assignment. The sequenced DNA: TGTGCCAGCAGTTTATCTGCGGAAAAACTGTTTTTT. Protein translation: CASSLSAEKLFF.